The 27 T cell receptor beta chains in this list originate from one sample, sequenced in a study of vaccination effects on CD4 cells after COVID-19. The method was immunoSEQ multiplex PCR; TCRdb's version includes in-frame clones alone and lacks a portion of them. The repertoire holds about 30,000 clones, with 60% to 75% as singletons. Expansion of antigen-specific CD4+ T cells with viral peptide pools was carried out by the ViraFEST assay before sequencing. The culture ran for nine to eleven days, and then CD4+ T cells were isolated. The participants, recipients of two vaccine doses, got either BNT162b2 or mRNA-1273. No antigen is known for these receptors. The material was CD4+ T cells from PBMCs cultured with HCoV-OC43 spike peptides, obtained after COVID-19 vaccination. Subset in this sample: HCoV-OC43 spike overlapping peptide pool stimulation. The source of these receptors is a human donor who received a COVID-19 vaccine.

This clone turned up a few times. The chain recombines TRBV5-1 with TRBJ1-1; weak D call: TRBD1 (5 bases). CDR1 and CDR2 (germline): SGHRS, YFSETQ. Trimming took off 4 bases at V and 1 base at J, with 17 bases between the two ends. This CDR3 is 16 amino acids long. The chain's CDR3 is CASSPSGPRGNTEAFF. As DNA, the CDR3 is TGCGCCAGCAGCCCCTCGGGGCCCCGAGGGAACACTGAAGCTTTCTTT.

The chain combines TRBV10-3 with TRBJ2-1, with 9 positions matching TRBD1. The CDR3 sequence is 16 residues long. Germline CDR1 is ENHRY and CDR2 is SYGVKD. Trimming cost V 4 bases and J 6 bases; bases outside gene matches: 10. The CDR3 bases are TGTGCCATCAGTGGCCCGACAGGGGGTTCAGGCAATGAGCAGTTCTTC. Translated, it gives CAISGPTGGSGNEQFF.

In its sample, this clone was seen a few times. The chain recombines TRBV13 with TRBJ1-1; the D gene is possibly TRBD1 (6 bases). V shed 4 bases and J shed 3 bases, with 15 bases lying between them. Looked up from germline, CDR1 is PRHDT and CDR2 is FYEKMQ (reference sequence). The CDR3 is 15 residues long. The CDR3 DNA reads as TGTGCCAGCAGCTCGGAGGGGGAAACGGACACTGAAGCTTTCTTT. It encodes CASSSEGETDTEAFF. The full variable domain, rest sourced from reference TRBV13 and TRBJ1-1, is AAGVIQSPRHLIKEKRETATLKCYPIPRHDTVYWYQQGPGQDPQFLISFYEKMQSDKGSIPDRFSAQQFSDYHSELNMSSLELGDSALYFCASSSEGETDTEAFFGQGTRLTVV.

The chain couples TRBV5-1 to TRBJ2-7; D is perhaps TRBD1 (5 bases). V lost 5 bases and J lost 3, with 12 bases in between. The CDR3 sequence is 13 residues long. The germline gives CDR1 SGHRS, CDR2 YFSETQ. The CDR3 reads CASSSQQVYEQYF. CDR3 in DNA: TGCGCCAGCAGTTCCCAACAGGTCTACGAGCAGTACTTC.

The V and J genes are TRBV5-1 and TRBJ1-1; 9 bases match TRBD1. This CDR3 contains 12 residues. The germline V gene encodes CDR1 SGHRS and CDR2 YFSETQ. V was pared by 5 bases and J by 11 bases, with 7 bases of the junction left unmatched. The CDR3 DNA reads as TGCGCCAGCAGTGGGGGGACAGGGAATGCTTTCTTT. This gives the protein CASSGGTGNAFF.

This chain joins TRBV7-9 and TRBJ1-2; tentatively, D is TRBD1 (6 bases). In germline, CDR1 is SEHNR, CDR2 FQNEAQ (reference sequence). V lost 1 base and J 8 bases, leaving 17 bases between the germline ends. This CDR3 is built from 15 residues. This CDR3 is CASSLGTVPSGGYTF. The DNA for the CDR3 is TGTGCCAGCAGCTTAGGGACAGTTCCTTCAGGGGGCTACACCTTC.

Notes on this clone: Other DNA sequences in the same sample also yield this CDR3. The genes are TRBV3-1 (or the pseudogene TRBV3-2) and TRBJ1-5; D is possibly TRBD1 (5 bases). The ends were cut back, 1 base at V and 4 bases at J, with 8 bases in the middle. CDR3 length: 14 residues. Germline CDR1 LGHDT, CDR2 YNNKEL (reference sequence). The CDR3 loop is CASSQGGENQPQHF. CDR3 coding DNA: TGTGCCAGCAGCCAAGGGGGGGAGAATCAGCCCCAGCATTTT.

The chain couples TRBV5-4 to TRBJ1-1, with TRBD1 matching 9 bases. Trimming removed 6 bases from V and 0 bases from J; junction bases left unmatched: 6. CDR3 length equals 15 residues. Germline loops: CDR1 SGHNT, CDR2 YYREEE (reference sequence). CDR3 residues: CASNLGTGLNTEAFF. The DNA for the CDR3 is TGTGCCAGCAACCTAGGGACAGGGTTGAACACTGAAGCTTTCTTT.

This clone was seen more than once but under ten times. The CDR3 spells CSVEEAGTKNIQYF. In DNA, the CDR3 is TGCAGCGTTGAAGAGGCGGGAACCAAAAACATTCAGTACTTC. The gene calls are TRBV29-1 and TRBJ2-4; a weak D match, TRBD2 (6 bases). The CDR3 has 14 residues. The germline V and J ends were trimmed by 0 bases and 2 bases, with 8 bases remaining between them. The germline V gene encodes CDR1 SQVTM and CDR2 ANQGSEA.

The chain employs TRBV19 and TRBJ1-3, with D tentatively TRBD1 (5 bases). This CDR3 spans 16 amino acids. V dropped 3 bases and J dropped 0 bases, with 12 bases sitting between them. Per the germline V gene, CDR1 is LNHDA and CDR2 is SQIVND (reference sequence). This CDR3 is CASSIRPGSSGNTIYF. The CDR3 nucleotides are TGTGCCAGTAGTATCAGGCCAGGGTCCTCTGGAAACACCATATATTTT.

V gene TRBV11-2 combines with J gene TRBJ1-4, with TRBD1 matching over 11 bases. In germline, CDR1 is SGHAT, CDR2 FQNNGV. V shed 5 bases and J 7 bases; nucleotides not matched to a gene: 3. CDR3 length: 14 amino acids. The CDR3 nucleotides read TGTGCCAGCAGCCAGGACAGGGGGCTTGAAAAACTGTTTTTT. Translated, it gives CASSQDRGLEKLFF.

The chain combines TRBV7-6 with TRBJ2-1; 12 nucleotides align to TRBD2. The germline CDR1 and CDR2 sequences are SGHVS and FNYEAQ. V gave up 5 bases and J gave up 4 bases; unmatched junction bases: 12. This CDR3 spans 18 amino acids. The CDR3 nucleotides are TGTGCCAGCAGCCCCAGGACCCAGGGGACTAGCGGGTACAATGAGCAGTTCTTC. Translation gives CASSPRTQGTSGYNEQFF. The variable domain in full, with the rest retrieved from reference TRBV7-6 and TRBJ2-1, is GAGVSQSPRYKVTKRGQDVALRCDPISGHVSLYWYRQALGQGPEFLTYFNYEAQQDKSGLPNDRFSAERPEGSISTLTIQRTEQRDSAMYRCASSPRTQGTSGYNEQFFGPGTRLTVL.

This sequence joins TRBV11-2 and TRBJ2-1; 11 bases fit TRBD2. J lost 5 bases, V lost 5 bases, and 8 bases had no gene match. This CDR3 is built from 16 residues. CDR1 is SGHAT and CDR2 is FQNNGV in the germline V gene. CDR3 in DNA: TGTGCCAGCAGCCCTATAGCGGGGGGGCCGGACAATGAGCAGTTCTTC. This codes for CASSPIAGGPDNEQFF.

In this sample, this clone turned up once. The V and J genes are TRBV5-1 and TRBJ2-2; D might be TRBD2 (6 bases). CDR1 is SGHRS, CDR2 YFSETQ, per germline. The ends were cut back, 2 bases at V and 7 bases at J, with 15 bases in the middle. The CDR3 spans 15 residues. CDR3 residues: CASSFGGTSGGELFF. As DNA, the CDR3 is TGCGCCAGCAGCTTTGGGGGGACCAGCGGCGGGGAGCTGTTTTTT.

The rearrangement joins TRBV2 to TRBJ2-5, with 15 positions matching TRBD2. There are 16 residues in the CDR3. The germline V gene encodes CDR1 SNHLY and CDR2 FYNNEI. J gave up 5 bases and V 4 bases, and 5 bases lay outside the gene matches. CDR3 in DNA: TGTGCCAGCAGTGCCTTTGGGACTAGCGGGGGGGAGACCCAGTACTTC. Encoded protein: CASSAFGTSGGETQYF.

The chain has TRBV5-1 and TRBJ2-5; 8 positions agree with TRBD2. Germline V gene data show CDR1 as SGHRS and CDR2 as YFSETQ. The CDR3 is made up of 15 amino acids. J gave up 5 bases and V 7 bases, and 13 bases lay outside the gene matches. CDR3 in amino acids: CASEQSGSVIETQYF. CDR3 nucleotides: TGCGCCAGCGAACAAAGCGGGAGTGTAATTGAGACCCAGTACTTC.

The rearrangement links TRBV10-2 to TRBJ2-3, with D uncertain. This CDR3 contains 14 residues. Looked up from germline, CDR1 is WSHSY and CDR2 is SAAADI. V was cut by 11 bases and J by 3 bases, with 18 bases left in between. The CDR3 nucleotides are TGCGCCGGCATGGAGTCCTGGTCTACAGATACGCAGTATTTT. Protein sequence: CAGMESWSTDTQYF.

The chain joins TRBV3-1 (or the pseudogene TRBV3-2) to TRBJ1-1; D call uncertain. This CDR3 region has 15 residues. Between the trimmed V and J ends, which lost 2 bases and 1 base, there was a span of 11 bases. Germline V gives CDR1 LGHDT, CDR2 YNNKEL (reference sequence). The CDR3, as DNA: TGTGCCAGCAGCCAAACCCACGTGAAGAACACTGAAGCTTTCTTT. Its protein product is CASSQTHVKNTEAFF.

The chain uses TRBV12-3 or TRBV12-4 and TRBJ1-3; no reliable D call. The CDR3 has 12 amino acids. Deletions cut 4 bases from V and 4 bases from J, with 5 bases between. The CDR3 nucleotides read TGTGCCAGCAGTTACGGGGGAAACACCATATATTTT. It translates to CASSYGGNTIYF.

In its sample, this clone was seen a few times. The rearrangement uses TRBV7-2 and TRBJ2-1; D is unresolved. The ends were cut back, 4 bases at V and 10 bases at J, with 14 bases in the middle. This CDR3 has 13 residues. CDR1 and CDR2 (germline): SGHTA, FQGNSA. CDR3 DNA sequence: TGTGCCAGCAGCTCGGGCCTCGTGGGAGAGCAGTTCTTC. Protein product: CASSSGLVGEQFF.

The chain combines TRBV7-2 with TRBJ1-2, with 9 bases aligning to TRBD1. The CDR3 totals 17 residues. CDR1 is SGHTA, CDR2 FQGNSA, per germline. Losses at the gene ends were 5 bases for V and 2 bases for J; bases not matched to a gene: 12. CDR3 nucleotide sequence: TGTGCCAGCAGCCCCGGACAGGGGCCGTCTGGGAACTATGGCTACACCTTC. Translated: CASSPGQGPSGNYGYTF.

This clone occurred a few times. This rearrangement joins TRBV25-1 to TRBJ1-2; 7 positions match TRBD1. Germline V lookup: CDR1 MGHDK, CDR2 SYGVNS. J was trimmed by 5 bases and V by 2 bases; bases with no gene match: 5. The CDR3 totals 14 residues. The CDR3 reads CASSEVGQRYGYTF. Here the CDR3 DNA reads TGTGCCAGCAGTGAAGTGGGACAGAGATATGGCTACACCTTC.

This sequence joins TRBV5-5 and TRBJ1-2; D uncertain. V was pared by 0 bases and J by 8 bases, with 11 bases between. Per the germline V gene, CDR1 is SGHKS and CDR2 is YYEKEE (reference sequence). CDR3 length: 13 residues. The CDR3 loop reads CASSLDSWSGYTF. CDR3 nucleotide sequence: TGTGCCAGCAGCTTGGATTCTTGGTCGGGCTACACCTTC.

V gene TRBV6-2 or TRBV6-3 combines with J gene TRBJ1-6; possible D gene TRBD1, 5 bases. This CDR3 spans 18 amino acids. V lost 4 bases, J lost 9 bases, and 25 bases lay in between. The germline gives CDR1 MNHEY, CDR2 SVGEGT. The CDR3 is CASSFDRGLHLGGSPLHF. In DNA, the CDR3 is TGTGCCAGCAGTTTTGATCGGGGGTTACACCTTGGTGGTTCACCCCTCCACTTT.

This clone was seen only a few times. This chain connects TRBV4-2 to TRBJ2-1, with TRBD2 matching 7 bases. CDR1 and CDR2 from the germline V gene are LGHNA and YNFKEQ. The CDR3 contains 15 residues. J lost 4 bases, V lost 1 base, and 4 bases had no gene match. The chain's CDR3 is CASSQGGAGYNEQFF. The CDR3 DNA sequence: TGTGCCAGCAGCCAAGGGGGAGCGGGATACAATGAGCAGTTCTTC.

The rearrangement links TRBV18 to TRBJ2-3; D gene unclear. The CDR3 loop spans 13 amino acids. CDR1 is KGHSH, CDR2 LQKENI, per germline. V was clipped by 0 bases and J by 4 bases, with 5 bases between them. As DNA, the CDR3 is TGTGCCAGCTCACCACCTCAGGCAGATACGCAGTATTTT. Protein sequence: CASSPPQADTQYF.

This chain connects TRBV7-2 to TRBJ2-5, with TRBD2 identical over 7 bases. This CDR3 has 13 residues. Germline-derived CDR1 and CDR2 are SGHTA and FQGNSA. The junction had 7 bases not matched to a gene; V was cut back by 5 bases and J by 7 bases. The CDR3 DNA reads as TGTGCCAGCAGCCGGGACTATCTGGGGACCCAGTACTTC. Amino acids: CASSRDYLGTQYF.